Below are 27 T cell receptor beta chains sequenced from a single sample in a study of blood T cells in healthy people across ages. PCR was performed a second time for about 7 to 11 cycles using a sample-barcoded 5' primer and a J-beta primer mix. MiXCR, applied by TCRdb to the 5' RACE reads, yields one record per CDR3 protein. The sample lists about 380,000 distinct CDR3 sequences, about 55% occurring once. The sequenced sample consisted of blood. These receptors came from a man aged 55 to 70 in good health.

This chain connects TRBV6-5 to TRBJ2-1, with D tentatively TRBD1 or TRBD2 (7 bases each). The CDR3 runs 17 residues. In germline, CDR1 is MNHEY, CDR2 SVGAGI. With 0 bases removed from V and 4 bases from J, the gap between germline ends came to 16 bases. Here the CDR3 reads CASSYSPGRGLYNEQFF. The CDR3 nucleotides are TGTGCCAGCAGTTACTCTCCGGGGAGGGGGCTATACAATGAGCAGTTCTTC.

A word on this clonotype: Germline and junction disagree at one end, which may indicate a read error. The V gene is TRBV11-1, the J gene TRBJ2-7; a possible D gene is TRBD1 (6 bases). Per the germline V gene, CDR1 is SGHAT and CDR2 is FQDESV (reference sequence). The CDR3 extends over 13 amino acids. CDR3 in amino acids: CVSSLTQGYEQYF. CDR3 sequence (DNA): TGTGTCAGCAGCTTGACGCAGGGGTACGAGCAGTACTTC.

This clonotype was detected a few times. CDR3 bases: TGTGCCAGCAGCCGTCAGGACAGTCCCTACAATGAGCAGTTCTTC. Protein sequence: CASSRQDSPYNEQFF. The chain uses TRBV7-2 and TRBJ2-1, with TRBD1 as a possible D gene (6 bases). This CDR3 region has 15 residues. CDR1 is SGHTA, CDR2 FQGNSA, per germline. Trimming cost V 5 bases and J 2 bases, with 13 bases left between them.

The chain links TRBV7-2 to TRBJ2-1; D is unresolved. This CDR3 contains 13 residues. The germline gives CDR1 SGHTA, CDR2 FQGNSA. The V end lost 5 bases, the J end lost 8 bases, and 13 bases lay between the germline ends. This chain's CDR3 is CASSRDRPDEQFF. CDR3 coding DNA: TGTGCCAGCAGCCGCGACCGGCCCGATGAGCAGTTCTTC.

J is TRBJ1-4 and V is TRBV6-2 or TRBV6-3; TRBD1 might be the D (5 bases). Germline V lookup: CDR1 MNHEY, CDR2 SVGEGT. The CDR3 consists of 16 residues. The V end lost 3 bases, the J end lost 6 bases, and 17 bases lay between the germline ends. CDR3 protein: CASSYRTSRTDEKLFF. The CDR3 DNA reads as TGTGCCAGCAGTTATCGGACATCGCGAACCGATGAAAAACTGTTTTTT.

The rearrangement joins TRBV7-6 to TRBJ1-1; D remains ambiguous. Germline V gene sequence: CDR1 SGHVS, CDR2 FNYEAQ. The CDR3 sequence is 13 residues long. V lost 1 base to trimming and J lost 1 base, with 4 bases between them. In nucleotides, the CDR3 is TGTGCCAGCAGCTTAGATGAGAACACTGAAGCTTTCTTT. It encodes CASSLDENTEAFF.

This clonotype was recorded a few times. This rearrangement joins TRBV10-3 to TRBJ1-1, with D unresolved. Trimming removed 11 bases from V and 3 bases from J, with 4 bases in between. This CDR3 has 9 residues. CDR1 is ENHRY, CDR2 SYGVKD, per germline. The CDR3 region has the DNA TGTGCCTCCGACACTGAAGCTTTCTTT. This sequence encodes CASDTEAFF.

CDR3 protein: CASSLRLAGQDTDTQYF. CDR3 coding DNA: TGCGCCAGCAGCCTTCGACTAGCGGGACAGGACACAGATACGCAGTATTTT. The chain has TRBV4-3 and TRBJ2-3, with 11 bases matching TRBD2. The germline V gene encodes CDR1 LGHNA and CDR2 YSLEER. J gave up 2 bases and V 4 bases, and 8 bases lay outside the gene matches. The CDR3 sequence is 17 residues long.

The CDR3 loop is CASSQRTLAGYNEQFF. CDR3 nucleotides: TGTGCCAGCAGCCAAAGGACCCTAGCGGGTTACAATGAGCAGTTCTTC. The chain is built from TRBV6-1 and TRBJ2-1; 8 positions agree with TRBD2. Germline assignment: CDR1 MNHNS and CDR2 SASEGT. This CDR3 has 16 residues. Trimming took 6 bases from V and 4 from J; bases not matched to a gene: 11.

The rearrangement links TRBV7-3 to TRBJ2-1, with D possibly TRBD2 on 5 matching bases. CDR3 length equals 13 residues. Trimming removed 5 bases from V and 4 bases from J, with 9 bases in between. The V gene's germline CDR1 is SGHTA and CDR2 FQGTGA. CDR3 residues: CASSETRYNEQFF. The CDR3 bases are TGTGCCAGCAGCGAAACTAGATACAATGAGCAGTTCTTC. The whole variable domain, remainder taken from reference TRBV7-3 and TRBJ2-1, is GAGVSQTPSNKVTEKGKYVELRCDPISGHTALYWYRQSLGQGPEFLIYFQGTGAADDSGLPNDRFFAVRPEGSVSTLKIQRTERGDSAVYLCASSETRYNEQFFGPGTRLTVL.

CDR3 loop: CSASGAKGYTF. The CDR3 coding sequence is TGCAGTGCCTCCGGGGCCAAAGGCTACACCTTC. The J gene is TRBJ1-2, the V gene TRBV20-1, with D tentatively TRBD1 (5 bases). Germline V gives CDR1 DFQATT, CDR2 SNEGSKA (reference sequence). V lost 6 bases, J lost 8 bases, and 13 bases lay in between. The CDR3 runs to 11 residues.

V usage is TRBV20-1 and J usage is TRBJ2-1; the match to TRBD2 covers 15 bases. The CDR3 length is 16 residues. Trimming took 4 bases from V and 6 from J; bases not matched to a gene: 7. Germline-derived CDR1 and CDR2 are DFQATT and SNEGSKA (reference sequence). The chain's CDR3 is CSATRTSGGASNEQFF. CDR3 nucleotide sequence: TGCAGTGCTACCCGGACTAGCGGGGGGGCGTCCAATGAGCAGTTCTTC.

The V and J genes are TRBV20-1 and TRBJ2-1, with D perhaps TRBD1 or TRBD2 (6 bases each). Germline V gene sequence: CDR1 DFQATT, CDR2 SNEGSKA (reference sequence). The CDR3 loop spans 19 amino acids. The V and J ends lost 4 bases and 1 base respectively, with 26 bases between them. The CDR3 loop reads CSANPGGHRGAGSYNEQFF. The DNA for the CDR3 is TGCAGTGCTAACCCCGGGGGACACAGAGGGGCGGGTTCCTACAATGAGCAGTTCTTC.

This clonotype was seen only once. The J gene is TRBJ1-1, the V gene TRBV7-9, with D hard to call. This CDR3 has 13 amino acids. In germline, CDR1 is SEHNR, CDR2 FQNEAQ (reference sequence). The ends were cut back, 1 base at V and 4 bases at J, with 7 bases in the middle. DNA for the CDR3: TGTGCCAGCAGCTTAGGGGGTGCCACTGAAGCTTTCTTT. Translated: CASSLGGATEAFF.

The rearrangement joins TRBV29-1 to TRBJ2-1; TRBD2 might be the D (5 bases). Between the trimmed V and J ends, which lost 2 bases and 9 bases, there was a span of 8 bases. This CDR3 is built from 11 residues. Germline V gene sequence: CDR1 SQVTM, CDR2 ANQGSEA. CDR3 nucleotides: TGCAGCGTTGAAAGAGGGTGTGAGCAGTTCTTC. Its translation is CSVERGCEQFF.

This clonotype was detected many times. The rearrangement links TRBV20-1 to TRBJ2-7; D unclear. This CDR3 has 14 residues. V was shortened by 6 bases and J by 3 bases, with 18 bases between the two germline ends. CDR1 and CDR2 (germline): DFQATT, SNEGSKA (reference sequence). The CDR3 coding sequence is TGCAGTGCCCTTGACAAGTATCCGAGCTACGAGCAGTACTTC. Translating it yields CSALDKYPSYEQYF.

This clonotype appeared many times. V gene TRBV3-1 combines with J gene TRBJ1-1; the match to TRBD1 covers 8 bases. The CDR3 runs 15 residues. V was pared by 8 bases and J by 5 bases, with 13 bases of the junction left unmatched. Per the germline V gene, CDR1 is LGHDT and CDR2 is YNNKEL (reference sequence). CDR3 loop: CASGPTGRGPTEAFF. CDR3 sequence (DNA): TGTGCCAGCGGCCCGACAGGCAGGGGGCCTACTGAAGCTTTCTTT.

The chain combines TRBV29-1 with TRBJ2-7; weak D call: TRBD2 (5 bases). The CDR3 is 13 amino acids. CDR1 is SQVTM and CDR2 is ANQGSEA in the germline V gene. V dropped 4 bases and J dropped 1 base, with 11 bases sitting between them. The CDR3, as DNA: TGCAGCGTTGGGGAGATTTTGTCCTACGAGCAGTACTTC. This gives the protein CSVGEILSYEQYF.

A note on this clonotype: Given a much more abundant clone one base away, this may be a read error. Here the CDR3 omits its conserved ending phenylalanine or tryptophan, so a read error is the likely source. The chain uses TRBV29-1 and TRBJ2-5; no definite D call. V was cut by 6 bases and J by 5 bases, with 7 bases left in between. Germline V CDR1 and CDR2: SQVTM, ANQGSEA. This CDR3 contains 10 residues. CDR3 protein: CSVRTETQYS. The CDR3 nucleotides read TGCAGCGTCAGGACGGAGACCCAGTACTCC.

The chain carries TRBV27 and TRBJ2-7; no clear D gene. Germline-derived CDR1 and CDR2 are MNHEY and SMNVEV (reference sequence). V lost 6 bases, J lost 4 bases, and 16 bases lay in between. The CDR3 is made up of 14 amino acids. The CDR3 region has the DNA TGTGCCAGCAGGGGGTGGAGCCTAGGTTACGAGCAGTACTTC. Its translation is CASRGWSLGYEQYF.

The V and J genes are TRBV4-2 and TRBJ1-2; D is perhaps TRBD1 (6 bases). Germline CDR1 reads LGHNA; CDR2 reads YNFKEQ. Trimming took off 0 bases at V and 5 bases at J, with 16 bases between the two ends. The CDR3 spans 16 residues. CDR3: CASSQDFGGAQYGYTF. Here the CDR3 DNA reads TGTGCCAGCAGCCAAGATTTCGGGGGCGCGCAATATGGCTACACCTTC.

The rearrangement links TRBV9 to TRBJ1-2; no firm D call. V lost 2 bases, J lost 8 bases, and 19 bases lay in between. This CDR3 region has 15 residues. From germline, CDR1 is SGDLS and CDR2 YYNGEE. CDR3 DNA: TGTGCCAGCAGCGTGGACCTGAGCCAAGTCGGAGGCTACACCTTC. Residues: CASSVDLSQVGGYTF.

The genes are TRBV27 and TRBJ1-5; possible D gene TRBD1, 6 bases. CDR1 is MNHEY, CDR2 SMNVEV, per germline (reference sequence). V was clipped by 0 bases and J by 0 bases, with 18 bases between them. The CDR3 has 19 amino acids. The CDR3 region is CASSLSGGRERYSNQPQHF. The DNA for the CDR3 is TGTGCCAGCAGTTTATCCGGGGGGCGCGAACGATATAGCAATCAGCCCCAGCATTTT.

The chain recombines TRBV28 with TRBJ2-1; TRBD2 aligns across 7 bases. Trimming took 6 bases from V and 8 from J; bases not matched to a gene: 13. The CDR3 has 15 amino acids. CDR1 is MDHEN, CDR2 SYDVKM, per germline. The CDR3 sequence is CASRGSGIHRDEQFF. DNA for the CDR3: TGTGCCAGCAGGGGAAGCGGGATCCACCGCGATGAGCAGTTCTTC.

The V and J genes are TRBV3-1 and TRBJ2-5; 7 bases agree with TRBD1. Per the germline V gene, CDR1 is LGHDT and CDR2 is YNNKEL (reference sequence). Trimming cost V 5 bases and J 13 bases; bases outside gene matches: 13. CDR3 length: 13 amino acids. CDR3 DNA sequence: TGTGCCAGCAGCTTCCGGGACAGAGGCGAGCGGTACTTC. The encoded protein is CASSFRDRGERYF.

This clonotype was picked up many times. The rearrangement joins TRBV5-1 to TRBJ1-5; D remains unclear. Germline V gene data show CDR1 as SGHRS and CDR2 as YFSETQ. This CDR3 has 13 residues. V was cut by 3 bases and J by 5 bases, with 9 bases left in between. CDR3: CASSSDGYQPQHF. In DNA, the CDR3 is TGCGCCAGCAGCTCGGACGGGTATCAGCCCCAGCATTTT.

This clonotype was detected only a few times. The CDR3 nucleotides read TGTGCCAGCAGCCAAGATTTACTAGCGGGAGGCAATGAGCAGTACTTC. Protein product: CASSQDLLAGGNEQYF. The rearrangement uses TRBV4-2 and TRBJ2-5; 12 positions match TRBD2. Germline V gene lookup returns CDR1 LGHNA and CDR2 YNFKEQ. The ends lost 0 bases at V and 11 bases at J; junction bases unmatched: 10. The CDR3 has 16 residues.